Listed below are T cell receptor beta chains from one sample, sequenced in a study of Ad26.COV2.S vaccination and SARS-CoV-2 variants. Profiled with immunoSEQ multiplex PCR; TCRdb holds only in-frame clones, not every one. The sample lists about 440,000 clones; about 83% were seen once. The sample in question was peripheral blood, obtained in a trial of Ad26.COV2.S vaccine versus placebo. The receptor set was obtained from a person aged 18-65 years who received the Ad26.COV2.S COVID-19 vaccine or a placebo. The CDR3 runs from the conserved cysteine through the conserved F or W. The D gene is left open where the match is weak. The size of a clone is reported for some rows only, either as once, few or many, or as a class for expanded clones.

>.|TRBJ2-2|TRBV19|TRBD2
CASKGGSRDTGELFF
TGTGCCAGTAAAGGCGGGAGTAGGGACACCGGGGAGCTGTTTTTT
>.|TRBJ1-5|TRBV28|.
CAGSRLGNQPQHF
TGTGCCGGCAGCCGCCTGGGCAATCAGCCCCAGCATTTT
>.|TRBJ2-7|TRBV30|.
CAWSGIRGSYEQYF
TGTGCCTGGAGCGGAATCAGAGGCTCCTACGAGCAGTACTTC
>.|TRBJ2-7|TRBV3-1/TRBV3-2|TRBD2
CASSGLVPYEQYF
TGTGCCAGCAGTGGACTAGTCCCCTACGAGCAGTACTTC
>.|TRBJ1-4|TRBV28|.
CASRGPRARGNEKLFF
TGTGCCAGCAGGGGGCCCAGGGCCCGGGGGAATGAAAAACTGTTTTTT
>.|TRBJ2-3|TRBV20-1|.
CSASTGSGIDTQYF
TGCAGTGCTAGTACAGGGTCGGGGATCGATACGCAGTATTTT
>.|TRBJ2-7|TRBV27|.
CASGPYEQYF
TGTGCCAGCGGACCTTACGAGCAGTACTTC
>.|TRBJ1-1|TRBV6-2/TRBV6-3|.
CASTPKGGRISTEAFF
TGTGCCAGCACCCCTAAGGGGGGGCGCATATCAACTGAAGCTTTCTTT
>.|TRBJ1-6|TRBV30|.
CAWTVDRINSPLHF
TGTGCCTGGACGGTAGACAGGATCAATTCACCCCTCCACTTT
>.|TRBJ2-3|TRBV4-1|.
CASSQPLRTDTQYF
TGCGCCAGCAGCCAACCCCTCCGCACAGATACGCAGTATTTT
>.|TRBJ2-1|TRBV27|TRBD2
CASNPLSSGEEIRNSYNEQFF
TGTGCCAGCAACCCTCTCTCTAGCGGGGAGGAAATTCGAAACTCCTACAATGAGCAGTTCTTC
>.|TRBJ1-1|TRBV29-1|.
CSVSRGARTEAFF
TGCAGCGTTAGTCGGGGGGCGAGAACTGAAGCTTTCTTT
>.|TRBJ1-3|TRBV28|.
CASSSLKSGRSGNTIYF
TGTGCCAGCAGTTCGCTAAAATCAGGGAGATCTGGAAACACCATATATTTT
>.|TRBJ1-1|TRBV2|.
CASSPGPNTEAFF
TGTGCCAGCAGTCCAGGGCCGAACACTGAAGCTTTCTTT
>.|TRBJ2-2|TRBV20-1|.
CSAPSTGELFF
TGCAGTGCGCCTAGCACCGGGGAGCTGTTTTTT
>.|TRBJ2-5|TRBV29-1|TRBD1
CSVEGWDRDYQETQYF
TGCAGCGTTGAAGGGTGGGACAGGGATTACCAAGAGACCCAGTACTTC
>.|TRBJ1-6|TRBV7-6|.
CASSLGRTGHSPLHF
TGTGCCAGCAGCTTAGGTCGTACAGGGCATTCACCCCTCCACTTT
>.|TRBJ2-2|TRBV30|.
CAWNSMNTGELFF
TGTGCCTGGAACAGTATGAACACCGGGGAGCTGTTTTTT
>.|TRBJ1-2|TRBV7-9|.
CASSSAGDANYGYTF
TGTGCCAGCAGCTCGGCAGGGGATGCTAACTATGGCTACACCTTC
>.|TRBJ1-2|TRBV19|TRBD1
CASKAGGGLRGYTF
TGTGCCAGTAAGGCGGGAGGGGGCCTCCGGGGCTACACCTTC
>once|TRBJ2-1|TRBV7-9|.
CASTPPLWTSYNEQFF
TGTGCCAGCACTCCCCCACTATGGACTTCCTACAATGAGCAGTTCTTC
>.|TRBJ1-2|TRBV2|TRBD1
CASSDGQGSGYTF
TGTGCCAGCAGTGACGGACAGGGTAGTGGCTACACCTTC
>.|TRBJ1-4|TRBV27|.
CARKSRDGKLFF
TGTGCCAGAAAGTCAAGGGACGGAAAACTGTTTTTT
>.|TRBJ1-5|TRBV19|.
CASKGLLWGKDSNQPQHF
TGTGCCAGTAAGGGACTCCTCTGGGGGAAGGATAGCAATCAGCCCCAGCATTTT
>once|TRBJ1-2|TRBV6-4|.
CASSDSLGGYTF
TGTGCCAGCAGTGACTCTCTCGGTGGCTACACCTTC
>.|TRBJ2-2|TRBV27|TRBD2
CASSLLAGASGELFF
TGTGCCAGCAGTTTGCTAGCGGGAGCGTCCGGGGAGCTGTTTTTT
>.|TRBJ2-3|TRBV9|.
CASSVAAHFTDTQYF
TGTGCCAGCAGCGTCGCCGCACACTTCACAGATACGCAGTATTTT
>.|TRBJ1-4|TRBV7-8|.
CASSLVGETNEKLFF
TGTGCCAGCAGCTTAGTCGGGGAAACTAATGAAAAACTGTTTTTT
>once|TRBJ1-5|TRBV24-1|TRBD1
CATGRGPSNQPQHF
TGTGCCACCGGGAGGGGGCCAAGCAATCAGCCCCAGCATTTT
>.|TRBJ1-2|TRBV27|TRBD1
CASRTNRGGGYTF
TGTGCCAGCAGAACCAACAGGGGCGGGGGCTACACCTTC
>.|TRBJ1-1|TRBV28|.
CASSRDRGAEAFF
TGTGCCAGCAGTCGAGACCGTGGCGCTGAAGCTTTCTTT
>.|TRBJ1-6|TRBV19|.
CASTVGTYNSPLHF
TGTGCCAGTACGGTGGGCACCTATAATTCACCCCTCCACTTT
>.|TRBJ2-6|TRBV6-5|TRBD1
CASSRDRAGANVLTF
TGTGCCAGCAGCCGCGACAGGGCTGGGGCCAACGTCCTGACTTTC
>.|TRBJ2-7|TRBV6-1|.
CASSEAQYVGYEQYF
TGTGCCAGCAGTGAAGCGCAATATGTTGGTTACGAGCAGTACTTC
>.|TRBJ2-2|TRBV6-1|.
CASSELQGANTGELFF
TGTGCCAGCAGTGAACTGCAGGGCGCGAACACCGGGGAGCTGTTTTTT
>.|TRBJ1-3|TRBV7-9|.
CASSSITGGSGNTIYF
TGTGCCAGCAGCTCTATAACGGGGGGCTCTGGAAACACCATATATTTT
>.|TRBJ1-5|TRBV19|.
CASSIPGMHQPQHF
TGTGCCAGTAGTATACCAGGGATGCATCAGCCCCAGCATTTT
>.|TRBJ2-3|TRBV10-3|.
CAISGQLTDTQYF
TGTGCCATCAGTGGACAGCTCACAGATACGCAGTATTTT
>.|TRBJ2-2|TRBV6-5|.
CASTMGTPTGELFF
TGTGCCAGCACCATGGGGACCCCAACCGGGGAGCTGTTTTTT
>.|TRBJ2-1|TRBV5-1|TRBD2
CASSLGLAGYEQFF
TGCGCCAGCAGCTTAGGACTAGCGGGCTATGAGCAGTTCTTC
>once|TRBJ2-1|TRBV6-2/TRBV6-3|.
CASSEVLEQFF
TGTGCCAGCAGTGAGGTTCTTGAGCAGTTCTTC
>.|TRBJ2-2|TRBV7-6|.
CASSLAVNTGELFF
TGTGCCAGCAGCTTAGCGGTTAACACCGGGGAGCTGTTTTTT
>.|TRBJ2-3|TRBV6-1|TRBD2
CASSELGLAGPDTQYF
TGTGCCAGCAGTGAGTTGGGGCTAGCGGGACCAGATACGCAGTATTTT
>.|TRBJ2-1|TRBV5-6|TRBD2
CASSIAGEGEQFF
TGTGCCAGCAGTATAGCGGGAGAAGGTGAGCAGTTCTTC
>.|TRBJ1-5|TRBV21-1|.
CASSSWTGALNQPQHF
TGTGCCAGCAGCAGTTGGACAGGGGCCCTCAATCAGCCCCAGCATTTT
>.|TRBJ2-7|TRBV7-8|.
CASSPRTTNYEQYF
TGTGCCAGCAGCCCAAGGACTACTAACTACGAGCAGTACTTC
>.|TRBJ2-1|TRBV29-1|.
CSVRQLGPYNEQFF
TGCAGCGTTCGACAGCTAGGGCCCTACAATGAGCAGTTCTTC
>once|TRBJ2-4|TRBV27|.
CASSPGGNIQYF
TGTGCCAGCAGCCCGGGGGGCAACATTCAGTACTTC
>once|TRBJ2-5|TRBV6-5|.
CASSTPGGQETQYF
TGTGCCAGCAGTACACCCGGGGGACAAGAGACCCAGTACTTC
>few|TRBJ1-2|TRBV2|.
CASSEAIQPNYGYTF
TGTGCCAGCAGTGAGGCTATACAGCCTAACTATGGCTACACCTTC
>.|TRBJ2-6|TRBV20-1|.
CSASRDVLTF
TGCAGTGCGTCTCGAGACGTCCTGACTTTC
>.|TRBJ2-5|TRBV9|.
CASSVVGSGETQYF
TGTGCCAGCAGCGTAGTCGGGAGTGGAGAGACCCAGTACTTC
>.|TRBJ1-1|TRBV30|.
CAWSGRVDTEAFF
TGTGCCTGGAGTGGCAGGGTGGACACTGAAGCTTTCTTT
>.|TRBJ2-5|TRBV28|.
CASSLWRQETQYF
TGTGCCAGCAGTTTATGGAGACAAGAGACCCAGTACTTC
>.|TRBJ2-1|TRBV13|TRBD2
CASSLSLLAGYQDEQFF
TGTGCCAGCAGCTTATCTCTACTAGCGGGATACCAGGATGAGCAGTTCTTC